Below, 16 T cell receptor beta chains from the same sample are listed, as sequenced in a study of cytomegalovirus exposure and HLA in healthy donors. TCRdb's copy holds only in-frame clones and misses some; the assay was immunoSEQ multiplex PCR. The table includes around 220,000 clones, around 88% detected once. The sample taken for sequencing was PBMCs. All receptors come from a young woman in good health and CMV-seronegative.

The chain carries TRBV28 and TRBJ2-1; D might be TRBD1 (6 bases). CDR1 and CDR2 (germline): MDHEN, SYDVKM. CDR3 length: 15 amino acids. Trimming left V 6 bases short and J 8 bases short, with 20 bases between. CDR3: CASRETGNLFHEQFF. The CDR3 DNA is TGTGCCAGCAGGGAGACAGGTAATTTGTTCCATGAGCAGTTCTTC.

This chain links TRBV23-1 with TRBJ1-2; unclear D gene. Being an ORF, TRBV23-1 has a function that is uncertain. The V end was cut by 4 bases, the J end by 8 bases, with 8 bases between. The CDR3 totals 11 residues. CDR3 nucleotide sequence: TGCGCCAGCAGTCTCGAGGAGGGCTACACCTTC. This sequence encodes CASSLEEGYTF.

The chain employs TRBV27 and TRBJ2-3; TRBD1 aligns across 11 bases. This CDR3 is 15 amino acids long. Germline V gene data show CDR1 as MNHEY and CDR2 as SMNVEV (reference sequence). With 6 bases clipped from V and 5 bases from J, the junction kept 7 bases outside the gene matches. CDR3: CASRAGQGAIDTQYF. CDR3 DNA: TGTGCCAGCAGAGCTGGACAGGGGGCAATAGATACGCAGTATTTT.

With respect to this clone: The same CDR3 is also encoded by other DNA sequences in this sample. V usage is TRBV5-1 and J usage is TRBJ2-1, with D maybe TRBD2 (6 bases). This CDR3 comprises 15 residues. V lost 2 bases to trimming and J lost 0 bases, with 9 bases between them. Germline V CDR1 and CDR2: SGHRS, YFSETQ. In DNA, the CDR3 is TGCGCCAGCAGCTTTAGCGGTAGCTCCTACAATGAGCAGTTCTTC. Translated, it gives CASSFSGSSYNEQFF.

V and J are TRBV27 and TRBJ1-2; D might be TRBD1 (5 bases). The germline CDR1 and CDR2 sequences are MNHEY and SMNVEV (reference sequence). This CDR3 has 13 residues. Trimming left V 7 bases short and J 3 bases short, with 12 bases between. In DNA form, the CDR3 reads TGTGCCAGCACCAATTGGGGGGACTATGGCTACACCTTC. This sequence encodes CASTNWGDYGYTF.

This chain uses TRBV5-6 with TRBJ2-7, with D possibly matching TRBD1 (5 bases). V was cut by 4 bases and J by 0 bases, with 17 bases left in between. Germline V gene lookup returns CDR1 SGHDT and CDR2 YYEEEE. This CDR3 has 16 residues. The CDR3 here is CASSSPSTVSSYEQYF. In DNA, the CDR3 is TGTGCCAGCAGCAGCCCCTCGACAGTGAGCTCCTACGAGCAGTACTTC.

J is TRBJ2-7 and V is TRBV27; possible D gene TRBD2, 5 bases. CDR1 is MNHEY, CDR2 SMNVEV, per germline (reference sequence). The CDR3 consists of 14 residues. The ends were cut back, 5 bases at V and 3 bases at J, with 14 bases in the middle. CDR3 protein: CASSPLWENYEQYF. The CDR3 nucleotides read TGTGCCAGCAGTCCCCTGTGGGAGAACTACGAGCAGTACTTC.

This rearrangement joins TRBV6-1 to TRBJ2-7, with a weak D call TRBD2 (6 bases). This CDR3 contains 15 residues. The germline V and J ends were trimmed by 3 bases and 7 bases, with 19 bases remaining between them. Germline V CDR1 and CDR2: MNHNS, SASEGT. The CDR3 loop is CASSEYAPGGKEQYF. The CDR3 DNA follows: TGTGCCAGCAGTGAGTACGCCCCCGGGGGAAAAGAGCAGTACTTC.

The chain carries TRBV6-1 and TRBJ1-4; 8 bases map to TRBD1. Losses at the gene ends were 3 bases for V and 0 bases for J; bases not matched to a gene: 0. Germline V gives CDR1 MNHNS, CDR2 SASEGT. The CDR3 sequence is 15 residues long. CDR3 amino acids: CASSDRGPTNEKLFF. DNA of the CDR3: TGTGCCAGCAGTGACAGGGGGCCAACTAATGAAAAACTGTTTTTT.

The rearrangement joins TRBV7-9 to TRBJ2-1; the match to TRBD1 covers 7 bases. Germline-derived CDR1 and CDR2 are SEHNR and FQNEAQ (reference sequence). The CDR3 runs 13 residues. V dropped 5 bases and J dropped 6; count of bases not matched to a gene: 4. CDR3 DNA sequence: TGTGCCAGCAGCCTGGGGACAGTCAATGAGCAGTTCTTC. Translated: CASSLGTVNEQFF. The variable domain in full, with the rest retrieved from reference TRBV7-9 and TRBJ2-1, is DTGVSQNPRHKITKRGQNVTFRCDPISEHNRLYWYRQTLGQGPEFLTYFQNEAQLEKSRLLSDRFSAERPKGSFSTLEIQRTEQGDSAMYLCASSLGTVNEQFFGPGTRLTVL.

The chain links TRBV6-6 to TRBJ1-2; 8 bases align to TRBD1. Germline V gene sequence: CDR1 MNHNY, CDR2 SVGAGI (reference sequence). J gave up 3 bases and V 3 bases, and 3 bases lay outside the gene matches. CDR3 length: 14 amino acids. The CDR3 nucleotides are TGTGCCAGCAGTTATGGACAGGGCCACTATGGCTACACCTTC. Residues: CASSYGQGHYGYTF.

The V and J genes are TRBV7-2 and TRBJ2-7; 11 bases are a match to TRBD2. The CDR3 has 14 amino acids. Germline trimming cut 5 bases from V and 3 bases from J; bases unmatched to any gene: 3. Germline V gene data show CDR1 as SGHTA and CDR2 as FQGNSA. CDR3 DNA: TGTGCCAGCAGCCCCGGGACTAGCGGCTACGAGCAGTACTTC. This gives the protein CASSPGTSGYEQYF.

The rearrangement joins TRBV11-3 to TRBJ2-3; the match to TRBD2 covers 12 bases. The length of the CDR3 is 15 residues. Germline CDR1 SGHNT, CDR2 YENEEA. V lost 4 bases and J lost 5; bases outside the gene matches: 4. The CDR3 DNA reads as TGTGCCAGCAGCTCCACGGGACTAGCGGGAGATACGCAGTATTTT. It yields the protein CASSSTGLAGDTQYF.

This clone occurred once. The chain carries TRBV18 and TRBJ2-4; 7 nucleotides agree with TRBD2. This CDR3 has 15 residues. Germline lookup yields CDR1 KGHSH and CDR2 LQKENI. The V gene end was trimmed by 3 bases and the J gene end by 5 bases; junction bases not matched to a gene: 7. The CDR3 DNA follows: TGTGCCAGCTCACCCCAAGGGGACTACCAAAACATTCAGTACTTC. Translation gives CASSPQGDYQNIQYF.

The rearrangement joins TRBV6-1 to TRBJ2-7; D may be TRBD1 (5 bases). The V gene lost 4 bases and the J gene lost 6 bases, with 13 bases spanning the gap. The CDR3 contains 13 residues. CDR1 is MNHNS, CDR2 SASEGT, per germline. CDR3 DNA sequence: TGTGCCAGCAGTGGGGGCGGTGGGCGCGAGCAGTACTTC. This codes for CASSGGGGREQYF.

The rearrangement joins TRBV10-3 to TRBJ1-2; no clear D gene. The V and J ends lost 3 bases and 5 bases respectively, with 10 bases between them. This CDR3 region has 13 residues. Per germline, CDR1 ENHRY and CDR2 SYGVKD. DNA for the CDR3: TGTGCCATCAGTGAAGCACAGCCGTATGGCTACACCTTC. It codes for CAISEAQPYGYTF.